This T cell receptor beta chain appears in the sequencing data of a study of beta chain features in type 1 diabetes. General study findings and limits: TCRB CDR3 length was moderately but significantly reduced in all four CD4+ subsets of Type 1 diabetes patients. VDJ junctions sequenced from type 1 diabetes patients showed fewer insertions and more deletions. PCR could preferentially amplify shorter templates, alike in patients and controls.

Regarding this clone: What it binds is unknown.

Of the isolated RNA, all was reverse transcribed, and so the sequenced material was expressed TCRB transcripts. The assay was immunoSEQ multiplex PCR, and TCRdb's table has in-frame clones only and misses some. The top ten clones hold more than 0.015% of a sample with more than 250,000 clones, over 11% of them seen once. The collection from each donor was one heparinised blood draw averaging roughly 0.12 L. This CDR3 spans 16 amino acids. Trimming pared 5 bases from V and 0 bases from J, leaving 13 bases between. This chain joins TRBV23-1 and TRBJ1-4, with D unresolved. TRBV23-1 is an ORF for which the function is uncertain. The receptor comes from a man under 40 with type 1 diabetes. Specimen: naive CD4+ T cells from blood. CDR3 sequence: CASSFPDCPTNEKLFF. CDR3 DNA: TGCGCCAGCAGTTTTCCGGACTGCCCAACTAATGAAAAACTGTTTTTT.